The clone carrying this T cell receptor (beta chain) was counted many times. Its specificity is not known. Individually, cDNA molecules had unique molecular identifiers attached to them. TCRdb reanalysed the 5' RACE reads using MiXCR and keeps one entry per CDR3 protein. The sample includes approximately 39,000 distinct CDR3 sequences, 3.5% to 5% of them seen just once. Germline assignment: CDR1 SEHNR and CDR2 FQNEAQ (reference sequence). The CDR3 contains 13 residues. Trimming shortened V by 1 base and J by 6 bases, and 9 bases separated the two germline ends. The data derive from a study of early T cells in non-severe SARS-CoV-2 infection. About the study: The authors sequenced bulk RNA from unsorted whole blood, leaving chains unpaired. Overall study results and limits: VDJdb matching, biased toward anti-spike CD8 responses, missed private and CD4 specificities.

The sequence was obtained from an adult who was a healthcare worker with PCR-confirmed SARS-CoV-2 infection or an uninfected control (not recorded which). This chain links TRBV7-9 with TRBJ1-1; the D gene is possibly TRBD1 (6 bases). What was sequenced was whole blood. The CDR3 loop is CASSLGRGAEAFF. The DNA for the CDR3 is TGTGCCAGCAGCTTAGGAAGGGGGGCTGAAGCTTTCTTT.